This T cell receptor beta chain is drawn from a study of T cells in Graves' hyperthyroidism and ophthalmopathy. General study findings and limits: A model of 13 V-J pairs discriminated ophthalmopathy from stable hyperthyroidism. Clonotypes that were expanded in thyroid above 0.001 mostly appeared in blood too.

Stable disease denoted Graves' hyperthyroidism without ophthalmopathy progression within 18 months. This clonotype was observed at least ten times. What it recognizes is unknown. The CDR3 runs 14 residues. Germline V gene sequence: CDR1 SGHTA, CDR2 FQGNSA. V was pared by 5 bases and J by 3 bases, with 11 bases between. The CDR3 regions of TCR beta were amplified from RNA transcripts. HTBI primers were the set used in a first-round RT-PCR of the TCR CDR3. One entry per CDR3 protein, called by TCRdb with MiXCR from the multiplex PCR reads. The sample includes 250,000 to 300,000 distinct CDR3 sequences, roughly an eighth seen only once; the top ten take 7.9%.

V usage is TRBV7-2 and J usage is TRBJ2-1, with D possibly TRBD2 on 6 matching bases. Sequenced material: blood. This clonotype was obtained from a woman in her forties with Graves' hyperthyroidism. The CDR3 DNA follows: TGTGCCAGCAGCCCCGGGACTTTCTACAATGAGCAGTTCTTC. As protein: CASSPGTFYNEQFF.